This is a list of T cell receptor beta chains from one sample in a study of neoadjuvant nivolumab and ipilimumab in lung cancer. Libraries were prepared by immunoSEQ multiplex PCR; TCRdb keeps only in-frame clonotypes and omits some of them. The sample contains approximately 26,000 clones, 65% to 85% of which appear only once. The sample here was peripheral blood, taken before neoadjuvant nivolumab, alone or with ipilimumab. These receptors came from an adult with non-small cell lung cancer. Both conserved end residues are part of each CDR3.

TRBV5-1,TRBJ2-5,CASSLRETQYF
TRBV5-1,TRBJ1-2,CAGTLGDRNYGYTF
TRBV7-3,TRBJ1-2,CASSLTARDWYGYTF
TRBV9,TRBJ1-2,CASSVASRGDYGYTF
TRBV5-4,TRBJ2-7,CASSPGLAGGLYEQYF
TRBV23-1,TRBJ1-4,CASSPPGQEGHEKLFF
TRBV5-4,TRBJ1-3,CASSRDRVSGNTIYF
TRBV9,TRBJ2-3,CASSVVGGGDTQYF
TRBV4-2,TRBJ2-1,CASSHRLSGNNEQFF
TRBV5-4,TRBJ2-3,CASSLGLGTGSTDTQYF
TRBV5-6,TRBJ2-2,CASSLVWTSTGELFF
TRBV2,TRBJ2-2,CASTQGLGALGTGELFF
TRBV4-1,TRBJ2-7,CASSPLQGDEQYF
TRBV7-9,TRBJ2-3,CASSLELAGFTDTQYF
TRBV6-5,TRBJ2-3,CASSFLTRGDTQYF
TRBV9,TRBJ2-3,CASSVEGARTDTQYF
TRBV18,TRBJ2-1,CASSRLAGDNEQFF